The 20 T cell receptor beta chains given below trace back to one sample, sequenced in a study of cytomegalovirus exposure and HLA in healthy donors. Amplification used 60 Vbeta primers and 13 Jbeta primers. The protocol was immunoSEQ multiplex PCR, while the TCRdb copy is restricted to in-frame clones and leaves out a portion. The sample consists of under 70,000 clones, 82% of them appearing once. The specimen was PBMCs. The receptors originated from a man aged 50 or older in good health and CMV-seronegative.

The chain joins TRBV2 to TRBJ1-4; D is unclear. V lost 4 bases to trimming and J lost 4 bases, with 16 bases between them. The CDR3 runs 16 residues. Germline CDR1 SNHLY, CDR2 FYNNEI. CDR3 sequence: CASSAEVHNINEKLFF. CDR3 nucleotide sequence: TGTGCCAGCAGTGCGGAGGTCCACAACATTAATGAAAAACTGTTTTTT.

The V call is TRBV25-1, the J call TRBJ1-6, with D perhaps matching TRBD1 (5 bases). The CDR3 is 15 residues long. CDR1 and CDR2 (germline): MGHDK, SYGVNS. The germline V and J ends were trimmed by 6 bases and 5 bases, with 14 bases remaining between them. CDR3 sequence: CASRGGTVNNSPLHF. CDR3 DNA sequence: TGTGCCAGCAGGGGGGGGACGGTGAATAATTCACCCCTCCACTTT.

V usage is TRBV2 and J usage is TRBJ1-1; TRBD1 is a possible D gene (5 bases). CDR1 and CDR2 from the germline V gene are SNHLY and FYNNEI. The CDR3 contains 13 residues. V gave up 6 bases and J gave up 2 bases, with 10 bases separating them. The CDR3 here is CASRFRVNTEAFF. The CDR3 DNA is TGTGCCAGCAGGTTCAGGGTTAACACTGAAGCTTTCTTT.

The J gene is TRBJ1-1, the V gene TRBV7-6; no definite D call. The CDR3 runs to 12 residues. The V and J ends lost 4 bases and 7 bases respectively, with 10 bases between them. The V gene's germline CDR1 is SGHVS and CDR2 FNYEAQ. In DNA, the CDR3 is TGTGCCAGCAGCTCCTGGAGAGGTGAAGCTTTCTTT. Translated, it gives CASSSWRGEAFF.

The rearrangement joins TRBV5-1 to TRBJ1-5; possibly TRBD1 for D (6 bases). The CDR3 length is 14 residues. V was cut by 4 bases and J by 4 bases, with 12 bases left in between. Germline V lookup: CDR1 SGHRS, CDR2 YFSETQ. CDR3 sequence reads: CASSIRGRNQPQHF. The CDR3 DNA is TGCGCCAGCAGCATCAGGGGTCGGAATCAGCCCCAGCATTTT.

The CDR3, as DNA: TGTGCCAGCAGCCGTGCTGCAGGGGGCAATCAGCCCCAGCATTTT. It translates to CASSRAAGGNQPQHF. The rearrangement joins TRBV27 to TRBJ1-5; tentative D call: TRBD1 (6 bases). The CDR3 spans 15 residues. Germline values: CDR1 MNHEY, CDR2 SMNVEV (reference sequence). The V and J ends lost 6 bases and 2 bases respectively, with 14 bases between them.

J is TRBJ2-7 and V is TRBV10-3; 10 bases are a match to TRBD1. The germline gives CDR1 ENHRY, CDR2 SYGVKD. Trimming cost V 10 bases and J 4 bases; bases outside gene matches: 7. The CDR3 is 13 amino acids. The CDR3 protein is CASRTGGMYEQYF. The CDR3 DNA reads as TGTGCCAGCAGGACAGGGGGAATGTACGAGCAGTACTTC.

This sequence joins TRBV11-2 and TRBJ1-3; D might be TRBD1 (6 bases). From germline, CDR1 is SGHAT and CDR2 FQNNGV. V gave up 0 bases and J gave up 5 bases, with 11 bases separating them. This CDR3 contains 15 residues. The CDR3 sequence: CASSLDLDRRNTIYF. The CDR3 bases are TGTGCCAGCAGCTTAGATTTGGACAGAAGAAACACCATATATTTT.

The V and J genes are TRBV28 and TRBJ1-5, with 7 positions matching TRBD1. V was clipped by 6 bases and J by 3 bases; unmatched bases: 5. The germline V gene has CDR1 MDHEN and CDR2 SYDVKM. The CDR3 consists of 14 residues. CDR3 DNA sequence: TGTGCCAGCAGAGGGGACAGCCTCAATCAGCCCCAGCATTTT. It is translated as CASRGDSLNQPQHF.

The chain is built from TRBV13 and TRBJ2-3, with 9 positions matching TRBD2. J lost 1 base, V lost 4 bases, and 6 bases had no gene match. In germline, CDR1 is PRHDT, CDR2 FYEKMQ (reference sequence). The CDR3 runs to 16 residues. This chain's CDR3 is CASSSSTSGGTDTQYF. CDR3 bases: TGTGCCAGCAGCTCCTCGACTAGCGGAGGCACAGATACGCAGTATTTT.

This clone has more than one count but fewer than ten. The chain combines TRBV9 with TRBJ2-1, with 7 nucleotides matching TRBD2. Germline V CDR1 and CDR2: SGDLS, YYNGEE. Germline trimming cut 0 bases from V and 0 bases from J; bases unmatched to any gene: 6. The CDR3 consists of 17 residues. CDR3 sequence: CASSVEVRGTSYNEQFF. As DNA, the CDR3 is TGTGCCAGCAGCGTAGAAGTGCGGGGGACCTCCTACAATGAGCAGTTCTTC.

This clone occurred a few times. The chain has TRBV7-9 and TRBJ2-5, with 10 bases matching TRBD2. CDR3 size: 16 residues. The V gene's germline CDR1 is SEHNR and CDR2 FQNEAQ (reference sequence). The V gene end was trimmed by 4 bases and the J gene end by 5 bases; junction bases not matched to a gene: 10. The CDR3 region is CASSSISGGTRETQYF. The CDR3 coding sequence is TGTGCCAGCAGCTCCATTAGCGGGGGGACAAGGGAGACCCAGTACTTC.

This clone was seen a handful of times. This sequence joins TRBV6-4 and TRBJ2-3; D is perhaps TRBD2 (6 bases). With 0 bases removed from V and 1 base from J, the gap between germline ends came to 8 bases. CDR1 and CDR2 from the germline V gene are MRHNA and SNTAGT. The CDR3 has 15 residues. Here the CDR3 DNA reads TGTGCCAGCAGTGACTCGGGGGGAGGCACAGATACGCAGTATTTT. Protein sequence: CASSDSGGGTDTQYF.

This chain uses TRBV5-6 with TRBJ1-4, with D perhaps matching TRBD1 (6 bases). CDR1 is SGHDT, CDR2 YYEEEE, per germline. V was cut by 0 bases and J by 6 bases, with 9 bases left in between. The CDR3 is 14 amino acids. The DNA for the CDR3 is TGTGCCAGCAGCTTGGCAGGGGTTGATGAAAAACTGTTTTTT. It yields the protein CASSLAGVDEKLFF.

The CDR3 is CASSTDRGHSGNTIYF. CDR3 DNA sequence: TGTGCCAGCAGCACAGACAGGGGACACTCTGGAAACACCATATATTTT. The V and J genes are TRBV5-6 and TRBJ1-3, with 8 nucleotides matching TRBD1. J lost 0 bases, V lost 4 bases, and 6 bases had no gene match. Germline values: CDR1 SGHDT, CDR2 YYEEEE. The CDR3 is 16 amino acids.

This rearrangement joins TRBV7-9 to TRBJ2-5; TRBD2 matches 11 bases. Germline V CDR1 and CDR2: SEHNR, FQNEAQ (reference sequence). V gave up 6 bases and J gave up 5 bases; unmatched junction bases: 5. The CDR3 has 14 residues. The CDR3: CASSSGGVSETQYF. The CDR3 DNA is TGTGCCAGCAGTAGCGGGGGGGTCAGCGAGACCCAGTACTTC.

J is TRBJ1-5 and V is TRBV28; weak D call: TRBD1 (6 bases). Trimming removed 5 bases from V and 1 base from J, with 15 bases in between. This CDR3 spans 16 amino acids. The germline V gene has CDR1 MDHEN and CDR2 SYDVKM. The CDR3 spells CASSKQQGWSNQPQHF. The CDR3 DNA follows: TGTGCCAGCAGTAAGCAACAGGGATGGAGCAATCAGCCCCAGCATTTT.

The rearrangement links TRBV18 to TRBJ2-5, with 7 positions matching TRBD2. The V gene's germline CDR1 is KGHSH and CDR2 LQKENI. The CDR3 covers 14 residues. The ends lost 6 bases at V and 1 base at J; junction bases unmatched: 5. The CDR3 protein is CASSPSGLQETQYF. The CDR3 region has the DNA TGTGCCAGCTCCCCTAGCGGCCTCCAAGAGACCCAGTACTTC.

The chain combines TRBV14 with TRBJ1-2, with D perhaps TRBD1 (6 bases). This CDR3 region has 13 residues. Trimming removed 4 bases at V and 2 bases at J, with 8 bases between. Germline V gene lookup returns CDR1 SGHDN and CDR2 FVKESK. The CDR3 spells CASSRQDNYGYTF. CDR3 DNA sequence: TGTGCCAGCAGCCGACAGGACAACTATGGCTACACCTTC.

J is TRBJ2-7 and V is TRBV7-2, with 8 bases that match TRBD1. The CDR3 is 13 amino acids. With 8 bases clipped from V and 2 bases from J, the junction kept 5 bases outside the gene matches. Germline CDR1 and CDR2: SGHTA and FQGNSA. The CDR3 DNA follows: TGTGCCAGCGCGACAGGGGACCCCTACGAGCAGTACTTC. Translation: CASATGDPYEQYF.